One and the same sample provided the 29 T cell receptor beta chains below, sequenced in a study of CD8 T cells in Susac syndrome. With random hexamers, 0.5 to 1 ug RNA was reverse transcribed. One entry per CDR3 protein results from TCRdb running MiXCR on the immunoSEQ multiplex PCR reads. The table has roughly 220,000 distinct CDR3 sequences, approximately 94% seen once. Sequenced: CD4+ T cells from PBMCs. The source of these receptors is a human donor with Susac syndrome.

This rearrangement joins TRBV12-3 or TRBV12-4 to TRBJ1-4; 9 nucleotides match TRBD1. V lost 7 bases, J lost 7 bases, and 7 bases stayed unmatched. The CDR3 is 14 residues long. CDR3 region: CASTLTGGGEKLFF. The CDR3, as DNA: TGTGCCAGCACCTTAACAGGGGGCGGTGAAAAACTGTTTTTT.

The chain employs TRBV30 and TRBJ1-6, with 7 nucleotides matching TRBD1. The germline V gene encodes CDR1 GTSNPN and CDR2 SVGIG (reference sequence). CDR3 length: 17 residues. The trim removed 5 bases at V and 0 bases at J, leaving 10 bases unmatched. The CDR3, as DNA: TGTGCCTGGTCCATGGGACAGTTGAGCTCCTATAATTCACCCCTCCACTTT. Its protein product is CAWSMGQLSSYNSPLHF.

J is TRBJ2-2 and V is TRBV6-2 or TRBV6-3, with D tentatively TRBD2 (5 bases). The CDR3 loop spans 16 amino acids. Germline CDR1 MNHEY, CDR2 SVGEGT. The V and J ends lost 5 bases and 0 bases respectively, with 13 bases between them. CDR3 DNA: TGTGCCAGCAGTCCAAGCGGAGTCTCGAACACCGGGGAGCTGTTTTTT. Its protein product is CASSPSGVSNTGELFF.

This chain joins TRBV30 and TRBJ1-5; 8 bases align to TRBD1. The CDR3 spans 15 residues. Germline CDR1 is GTSNPN and CDR2 is SVGIG (reference sequence). The junction had 5 bases not matched to a gene; V was cut back by 0 bases and J by 4 bases. CDR3: CAWSVEQGVNQPQHF. CDR3 coding DNA: TGTGCCTGGAGTGTTGAACAGGGGGTTAATCAGCCCCAGCATTTT.

The J gene is TRBJ2-5, the V gene TRBV29-1, with a weak D call TRBD1 (5 bases). Germline assignment: CDR1 SQVTM and CDR2 ANQGSEA. Trimming pared 5 bases from V and 5 bases from J, leaving 18 bases between. CDR3 length equals 14 residues. The CDR3 nucleotides read TGCAGCGTTACAACCCAGGGAAGGGCGGAGACCCAGTACTTC. Translating gives CSVTTQGRAETQYF.

V is TRBV5-6 and J is TRBJ1-2; 8 bases fit TRBD1. The CDR3 runs to 15 residues. Trimming removed 3 bases from V and 6 bases from J; junction bases left unmatched: 10. Germline V gene sequence: CDR1 SGHDT, CDR2 YYEEEE. Here the CDR3 reads CASSSGQGGNDGYTF. In nucleotides, the CDR3 is TGTGCCAGCAGCTCCGGACAGGGAGGCAACGATGGCTACACCTTC. Together with reference TRBV5-6 and TRBJ1-2, the CDR3 gives the full variable domain: DAGVTQSPTHLIKTRGQQVTLRCSPKSGHDTVSWYQQALGQGPQFIFQYYEEEERQRGNFPDRFSGHQFPNYSSELNVNALLLGDSALYLCASSSGQGGNDGYTFGSGTRLTVV.

The genes are TRBV3-1 and TRBJ1-5; 8 bases are a match to TRBD1. Unmatched junction bases numbered 7, after V lost 2 bases and J lost 7 bases. Germline V gene data show CDR1 as LGHDT and CDR2 as YNNKEL (reference sequence). This CDR3 comprises 15 residues. The CDR3 protein is CASSQSQGAQQPQHF. The CDR3 coding sequence is TGTGCCAGCAGCCAATCCCAGGGGGCACAACAGCCCCAGCATTTT.

The chain is built from TRBV7-2 and TRBJ1-5; TRBD1 is a possible D gene (5 bases). The CDR3 consists of 18 residues. The V end lost 2 bases, the J end lost 3 bases, and 20 bases lay between the germline ends. The germline V gene has CDR1 SGHTA and CDR2 FQGNSA. The CDR3 DNA reads TGTGCCAGCAGCTTAAGGTTGGGGGACGGGAGGTCCAATCAGCCCCAGCATTTT. Residues: CASSLRLGDGRSNQPQHF.

The rearrangement links TRBV5-1 to TRBJ2-7; possibly TRBD2 for D (6 bases). Per germline, CDR1 SGHRS and CDR2 YFSETQ. Trimming pared 3 bases from V and 0 bases from J, leaving 19 bases between. The CDR3 totals 17 residues. CDR3 DNA: TGCGCCAGCAGCTCCTACGGCGGGACGGCGAGCTCCTACGAGCAGTACTTC. This gives the protein CASSSYGGTASSYEQYF.

This clonotype was found once. The J gene is TRBJ2-1, the V gene TRBV5-1; 7 bases line up with TRBD1. CDR1 SGHRS and CDR2 YFSETQ come from the germline V gene. CDR3 length: 15 amino acids. After removal of 5 bases from V and 0 bases from J, the junction contained 5 bases not matched to a gene. CDR3 protein: CASRPTGNSYNEQFF. The CDR3 DNA sequence: TGCGCCAGCAGGCCGACAGGGAACTCCTACAATGAGCAGTTCTTC.

The rearrangement links TRBV4-2 to TRBJ1-2, with 10 bases aligning to TRBD1. This CDR3 region has 18 residues. With 0 bases clipped from V and 1 base from J, the junction kept 8 bases outside the gene matches. Germline V gene data show CDR1 as LGHNA and CDR2 as YNFKEQ. CDR3 DNA: TGTGCCAGCAGCCAAGATTTGGGACAGGGGACCAGTAACTATGGCTACACCTTC. Amino acids: CASSQDLGQGTSNYGYTF.

V gene TRBV20-1 combines with J gene TRBJ2-7, with 11 bases aligning to TRBD1. CDR1 and CDR2 from the germline V gene are DFQATT and SNEGSKA (reference sequence). V lost 6 bases to trimming and J lost 3 bases; unmatched junction nucleotides: 4. The CDR3 has 13 residues. This chain's CDR3 is CSAQGTGGYEQYF. In DNA, the CDR3 is TGCAGTGCCCAAGGGACAGGGGGCTACGAGCAGTACTTC.

This chain joins TRBV11-2 and TRBJ2-4, with D perhaps matching TRBD1 or TRBD2 (5 bases each). Trimming stripped 4 bases from V and 12 bases from J, with 13 bases between. Germline V lookup: CDR1 SGHAT, CDR2 FQNNGV. This CDR3 has 12 residues. CDR3 sequence reads: CASSSDTGTQYF. The DNA of the CDR3 is TGTGCCAGCAGCTCAGATACGGGGACTCAGTACTTC.

This clonotype was detected only once. The chain carries TRBV15 and TRBJ2-7; no clear D gene. In germline, CDR1 is LNHNV, CDR2 YYDKDF (reference sequence). V lost 2 bases to trimming and J lost 0 bases, with 11 bases between them. The CDR3 covers 15 residues. CDR3 DNA sequence: TGTGCCACCAGCAGACTCGGACCGGGCTCCTACGAGCAGTACTTC. Amino acids: CATSRLGPGSYEQYF.

The CDR3 region has the DNA TGTGCCAGTAGTATAGGGGGGAAAGCTTTCTTT. As protein: CASSIGGKAFF. The V and J genes are TRBV19 and TRBJ1-1; D may be TRBD1 (5 bases). V shed 1 base and J shed 9 bases, with 6 bases lying between them. The CDR3 consists of 11 residues. Germline CDR1 LNHDA, CDR2 SQIVND (reference sequence).

The CDR3 loop is CASSEEDGVNTEAFF. The CDR3 DNA is TGTGCCAGCAGTGAAGAAGATGGGGTGAACACTGAAGCTTTCTTT. The chain employs TRBV25-1 and TRBJ1-1, with no clear D. The CDR3 totals 15 residues. Germline-derived CDR1 and CDR2 are MGHDK and SYGVNS. The V end was cut by 2 bases, the J end by 0 bases, with 10 bases between.

J is TRBJ1-6 and V is TRBV3-1, with TRBD1 matching 7 bases. Germline trimming cut 4 bases from V and 10 bases from J; bases unmatched to any gene: 10. CDR3 size: 15 residues. CDR1 and CDR2 (germline): LGHDT, YNNKEL (reference sequence). The CDR3 spells CASSPSGGPVSPLHF. DNA for the CDR3: TGTGCCAGCAGCCCCTCAGGGGGTCCAGTGTCACCCCTCCACTTT.

V gene TRBV12-3 or TRBV12-4 combines with J gene TRBJ1-6; 7 bases match TRBD1. The CDR3 totals 14 residues. V trimming: 6 bases; J trimming: 11 bases; junction bases outside the gene matches: 10. CDR3 loop: CASSRDRAGTPLHF. CDR3 nucleotides: TGTGCCAGCAGCCGTGACAGGGCAGGGACACCCCTCCACTTT.

The gene calls are TRBV3-1 and TRBJ2-3, with 9 bases lining up with TRBD2. The CDR3 extends over 18 amino acids. J gave up 0 bases and V 4 bases, and 11 bases lay outside the gene matches. The germline V gene has CDR1 LGHDT and CDR2 YNNKEL (reference sequence). In DNA, the CDR3 is TGTGCCAGCAGCCGCAATAGCGGGGGACTGCCTAGCACAGATACGCAGTATTTT. Amino acids: CASSRNSGGLPSTDTQYF.

The V and J genes are TRBV2 and TRBJ2-5, with a weak D call TRBD2 (6 bases). CDR1 is SNHLY, CDR2 FYNNEI, per germline. V was pared by 6 bases and J by 8 bases, with 19 bases between. The CDR3 spans 14 residues. The CDR3 sequence is CASRPRDFLPTQYF. CDR3 nucleotides: TGTGCCAGCAGGCCCCGGGACTTCCTCCCCACCCAGTACTTC.

The V gene is TRBV7-3, the J gene TRBJ2-2; 7 positions match TRBD1. The germline gives CDR1 SGHTA, CDR2 FQGTGA. CDR3 length: 14 residues. J lost 7 bases, V lost 5 bases, and 7 bases had no gene match. In DNA form, the CDR3 reads TGTGCCAGCAGCCCCCAGGGGGTAGACGGGGAGCTGTTTTTT. Translated, it gives CASSPQGVDGELFF.

This rearrangement joins TRBV30 to TRBJ2-3, with 8 bases that match TRBD1. This CDR3 spans 13 amino acids. Germline V CDR1 and CDR2: GTSNPN, SVGIG (reference sequence). With V trimmed by 4 bases and J by 4 bases, 4 bases remained unmatched. The CDR3 protein is CAWTGQASDTQYF. The CDR3 DNA is TGTGCCTGGACGGGACAGGCATCAGATACGCAGTATTTT.

The genes are TRBV15 and TRBJ1-1; D is undetermined. The length of the CDR3 is 13 residues. The V and J ends lost 0 bases and 2 bases respectively, with 4 bases between them. CDR1 is LNHNV and CDR2 is YYDKDF in the germline V gene (reference sequence). The CDR3 loop is CATSREFNTEAFF. The CDR3 region has the DNA TGTGCCACCAGCAGAGAATTTAACACTGAAGCTTTCTTT.

This chain links TRBV30 with TRBJ2-3; D remains ambiguous. V lost 2 bases and J lost 4, with 7 bases in between. Germline assignment: CDR1 GTSNPN and CDR2 SVGIG (reference sequence). The CDR3 consists of 12 residues. The CDR3 reads CAWSINADTQYF. Here the CDR3 DNA reads TGTGCCTGGAGTATAAACGCAGATACGCAGTATTTT.

The V gene is TRBV5-1, the J gene TRBJ1-6; D might be TRBD1 (6 bases). The CDR3 runs 14 residues. The ends were cut back, 1 base at V and 7 bases at J, with 9 bases in the middle. CDR1 SGHRS and CDR2 YFSETQ come from the germline V gene. The CDR3 spells CASSLTQGNSPLHF. CDR3 coding DNA: TGCGCCAGCAGCTTGACGCAGGGGAATTCACCCCTCCACTTT.

The genes are TRBV4-3 and TRBJ2-3; D call uncertain. Germline CDR1 and CDR2: LGHNA and YSLEER. Trimming removed 4 bases at V and 2 bases at J, with 13 bases between. CDR3 length equals 15 residues. This CDR3 reads CASSPLSEITDTQYF. The CDR3 region has the DNA TGCGCCAGCAGCCCATTGAGCGAAATCACAGATACGCAGTATTTT.

The chain recombines TRBV15 with TRBJ2-3; D is perhaps TRBD2 (5 bases). The CDR3 runs 17 residues. With 0 bases removed from V and 6 bases from J, the gap between germline ends came to 19 bases. Germline CDR1 is LNHNV and CDR2 is YYDKDF (reference sequence). As DNA, the CDR3 is TGTGCCACCAGCAGAGATCTGGCCCCGGGAATCTGGGATACGCAGTATTTT. This translates into CATSRDLAPGIWDTQYF.

The rearrangement links TRBV20-1 to TRBJ2-2, with unresolved D. The germline V and J ends were trimmed by 1 base and 6 bases, with 6 bases remaining between them. The CDR3 sequence is 12 residues long. CDR1 DFQATT and CDR2 SNEGSKA come from the germline V gene (reference sequence). DNA for the CDR3: TGCAGTGCTAGAGGGGTGCCCGGGGAGCTGTTTTTT. Translation gives CSARGVPGELFF.

The chain combines TRBV27 with TRBJ2-1; 9 bases fit TRBD2. The length of the CDR3 is 16 residues. Germline-derived CDR1 and CDR2 are MNHEY and SMNVEV (reference sequence). V dropped 0 bases and J dropped 7; count of bases not matched to a gene: 7. The DNA for the CDR3 is TGTGCCAGCAGTTTATCGTGGGAGCGGGGGGTGAATGAGCAGTTCTTC. Translating it yields CASSLSWERGVNEQFF.